This T cell receptor beta chain was profiled in a study of T cell changes during pregnancy in multiple sclerosis. TCRdb's copy holds only in-frame clones and misses some; the assay was immunoSEQ multiplex PCR. The table records just under 65,000 clones, about nine tenths of them present only once. From germline, CDR1 is GTSNPN and CDR2 SVGIG (reference sequence). The V and J ends lost 0 bases and 7 bases respectively, with 15 bases between them. The CDR3 is made up of 15 amino acids. In its sample, this clone was seen a few times. This TCR was recovered from a female donor in good health, enrolled as a control in a pregnancy study. Source: peripheral blood, taken after pregnancy. The chain couples TRBV30 to TRBJ1-4, with D possibly matching TRBD1 (5 bases). CDR3 sequence (DNA): TGTGCCTGGAGTGTAGAGGCAGGGCGAGGTGAAAAACTGTTTTTT. This sequence encodes CAWSVEAGRGEKLFF.